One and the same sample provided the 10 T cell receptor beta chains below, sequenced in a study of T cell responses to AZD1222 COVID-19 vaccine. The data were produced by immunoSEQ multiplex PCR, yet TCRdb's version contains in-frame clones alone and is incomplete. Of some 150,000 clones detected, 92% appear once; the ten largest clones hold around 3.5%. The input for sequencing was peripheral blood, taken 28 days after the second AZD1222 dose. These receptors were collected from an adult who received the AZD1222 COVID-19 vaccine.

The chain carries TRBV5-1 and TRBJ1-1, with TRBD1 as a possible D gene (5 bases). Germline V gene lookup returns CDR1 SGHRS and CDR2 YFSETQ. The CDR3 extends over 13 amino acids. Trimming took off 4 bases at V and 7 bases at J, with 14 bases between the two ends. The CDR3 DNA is TGCGCCAGCAGCAGTACCGGCACAGGTGAAGCTTTCTTT. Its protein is CASSSTGTGEAFF. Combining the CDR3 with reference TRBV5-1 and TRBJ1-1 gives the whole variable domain KAGVTQTPRYLIKTRGQQVTLSCSPISGHRSVSWYQQTPGQGLQFLFEYFSETQRNKGNFPGRFSGRQFSNSRSEMNVSTLELGDSALYLCASSSTGTGEAFFGQGTRLTVV.

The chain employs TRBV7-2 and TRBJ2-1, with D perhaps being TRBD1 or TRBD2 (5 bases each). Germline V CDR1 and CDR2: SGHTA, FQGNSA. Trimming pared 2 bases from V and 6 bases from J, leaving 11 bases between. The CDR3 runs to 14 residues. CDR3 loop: CASSLYRDPNEQFF. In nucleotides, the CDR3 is TGTGCCAGCAGCTTATACCGGGACCCCAATGAGCAGTTCTTC.

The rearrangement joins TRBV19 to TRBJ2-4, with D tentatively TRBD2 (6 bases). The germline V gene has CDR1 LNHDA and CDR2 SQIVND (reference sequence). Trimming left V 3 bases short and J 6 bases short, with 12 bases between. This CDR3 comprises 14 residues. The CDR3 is CASSIAVGGNIQYF. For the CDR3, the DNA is TGTGCCAGTAGTATCGCGGTGGGGGGAAACATTCAGTACTTC.

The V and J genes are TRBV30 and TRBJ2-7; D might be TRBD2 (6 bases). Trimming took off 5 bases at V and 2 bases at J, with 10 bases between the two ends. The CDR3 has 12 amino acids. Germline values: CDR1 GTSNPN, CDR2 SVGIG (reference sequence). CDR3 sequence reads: CAWGEDTYEQYF. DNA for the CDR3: TGTGCCTGGGGGGAGGACACCTACGAGCAGTACTTC.

The CDR3 reads CASSQGQGGPYGYTF. The DNA of the CDR3 is TGTGCCAGCAGCCAAGGACAGGGAGGACCCTATGGCTACACCTTC. The chain combines TRBV4-2 with TRBJ1-2; TRBD1 agrees at 7 bases. The CDR3 length is 15 residues. Germline-derived CDR1 and CDR2 are LGHNA and YNFKEQ. The junction had 6 bases not matched to a gene; V was cut back by 1 base and J by 4 bases.

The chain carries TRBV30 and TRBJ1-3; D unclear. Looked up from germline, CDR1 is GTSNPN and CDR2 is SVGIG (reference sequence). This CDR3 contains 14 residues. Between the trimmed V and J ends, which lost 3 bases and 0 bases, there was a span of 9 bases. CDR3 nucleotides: TGTGCCTGGAGCGCCGGAGGCTCTGGAAACACCATATATTTT. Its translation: CAWSAGGSGNTIYF.

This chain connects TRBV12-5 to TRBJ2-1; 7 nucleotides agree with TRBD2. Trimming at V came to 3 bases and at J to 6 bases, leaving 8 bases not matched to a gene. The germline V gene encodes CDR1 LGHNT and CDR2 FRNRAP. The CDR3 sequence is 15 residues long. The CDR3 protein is CASGLAAGAANEQFF. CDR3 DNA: TGTGCTAGTGGTTTAGCGGCGGGAGCCGCCAATGAGCAGTTCTTC.

The CDR3 loop is CASSAQGAEGYTF. DNA of the CDR3: TGTGCCAGCAGCGCTCAGGGGGCAGAGGGCTACACCTTC. V is TRBV7-2 and J is TRBJ1-2; 8 bases align to TRBD1. Germline trimming cut 5 bases from V and 8 bases from J; bases unmatched to any gene: 7. CDR3 size: 13 residues. The V gene's germline CDR1 is SGHTA and CDR2 FQGNSA. The full variable domain, completed using reference TRBV7-2 and TRBJ1-2, is GAGVSQSPSNKVTEKGKDVELRCDPISGHTALYWYRQSLGQGLEFLIYFQGNSAPDKSGLPSDRFSAERTGGSVSTLTIQRTQQEDSAVYLCASSAQGAEGYTFGSGTRLTVV.

The CDR3 DNA reads TGTGCCAGTAGTATAGACGGGAACACTGAAGCTTTCTTT. It codes for CASSIDGNTEAFF. The chain is built from TRBV19 and TRBJ1-1; D unresolved. The V gene lost 0 bases and the J gene lost 1 base, with 3 bases spanning the gap. In germline, CDR1 is LNHDA, CDR2 SQIVND (reference sequence). The CDR3 totals 13 residues. Looking up the rest from reference TRBV19 and TRBJ1-1 gives the full variable domain: DGGITQSPKYLFRKEGQNVTLSCEQNLNHDAMYWYRQDPGQGLRLIYYSQIVNDFQKGDIAEGYSVSREKKESFPLTVTSAQKNPTAFYLCASSIDGNTEAFFGQGTRLTVV.

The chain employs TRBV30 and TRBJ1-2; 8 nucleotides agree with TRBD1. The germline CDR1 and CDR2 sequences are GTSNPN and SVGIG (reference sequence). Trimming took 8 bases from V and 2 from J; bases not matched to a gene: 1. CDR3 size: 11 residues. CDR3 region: CARTGNYGYTF. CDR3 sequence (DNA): TGTGCCCGGACAGGGAACTATGGCTACACCTTC.